The 27 T cell receptor beta chains below all came from one sample that was sequenced in a study of blood T cell repertoires in COVID-19 (TCRdb year 2020). Library prep was done by the immunoSEQ multiplex PCR assay. TCRdb's version of the immuneACCESS table is confined to in-frame rearrangements and falls short of the full clone set. An unresolved V gene accounts for under half of the shortfall where checked; the remainder is of unknown origin. This sample comprises about 50,000 clones, 75% to 90% of them detected only once. Roughly 6.7% of the sample belongs to the ten largest clones. Sequenced material: peripheral blood. The receptor source for this set is a man aged 60 to 69 with acute or convalescent COVID-19.

The chain is built from TRBV29-1 and TRBJ2-3; 8 bases align to TRBD2. CDR1 and CDR2 (germline): SQVTM, ANQGSEA. The CDR3 sequence is 17 residues long. The ends lost 4 bases at V and 5 bases at J; junction bases unmatched: 17. The CDR3 DNA is TGCAGCGTTGGGCCCGCCGTAACTAGCGGAGCGGGAGATACGCAGTATTTT. It is translated as CSVGPAVTSGAGDTQYF.

The chain joins TRBV2 to TRBJ1-3; 9 bases are a match to TRBD1. The V gene's germline CDR1 is SNHLY and CDR2 FYNNEI. CDR3 size: 13 residues. V shed 7 bases, J shed 3 bases, and the junction held 1 base outside the gene matches. CDR3 sequence: CASKTGGGNTIYF. The CDR3 nucleotides read TGTGCCAGCAAGACAGGGGGTGGAAACACCATATATTTT.

The sample holds one count of this clone. This chain joins TRBV18 and TRBJ2-3; 10 nucleotides match TRBD2. The trim removed 0 bases at V and 8 bases at J, leaving 14 bases unmatched. The CDR3 spans 18 residues. Germline V gene sequence: CDR1 KGHSH, CDR2 LQKENI. CDR3 in DNA: TGTGCCAGCTCACCACCGAAGGGGCGACTAGCGGGTTCAAGTACGCAGTATTTT. Amino acids: CASSPPKGRLAGSSTQYF.

The rearrangement links TRBV30 to TRBJ1-3; unclear D gene. This CDR3 is 14 amino acids long. The V and J ends lost 3 bases and 0 bases respectively, with 9 bases between them. Germline V CDR1 and CDR2: GTSNPN, SVGIG (reference sequence). CDR3 region: CAWRTQTSGNTIYF. The CDR3 bases are TGTGCCTGGAGAACACAGACCTCTGGAAACACCATATATTTT.

V usage is TRBV9 and J usage is TRBJ2-3; TRBD2 matches 10 bases. V lost 3 bases, J lost 1 base, and 5 bases stayed unmatched. Germline V gives CDR1 SGDLS, CDR2 YYNGEE. The CDR3 extends over 16 amino acids. This CDR3 reads CASSALAGDGTDTQYF. CDR3 nucleotides: TGTGCCAGCAGCGCGCTAGCGGGAGATGGCACAGATACGCAGTATTTT.

V gene TRBV7-2 combines with J gene TRBJ2-3; TRBD1 aligns across 8 bases. The germline V gene has CDR1 SGHTA and CDR2 FQGNSA. Losses at the gene ends were 3 bases for V and 7 bases for J; bases not matched to a gene: 6. This CDR3 has 14 residues. The CDR3 DNA sequence: TGTGCCAGCAGCTTTCTCCAGGGGGCAAATACGCAGTATTTT. Its protein product is CASSFLQGANTQYF.

The CDR3 loop is CASSTPGAGAYQDTQYF. CDR3 coding DNA: TGTGCCAGTAGTACTCCGGGCGCAGGGGCGTATCAAGATACGCAGTATTTT. V usage is TRBV19 and J usage is TRBJ2-3, with D possibly TRBD1 on 6 matching bases. Germline lookup yields CDR1 LNHDA and CDR2 SQIVND (reference sequence). This CDR3 is 17 amino acids long. The V gene lost 4 bases and the J gene lost 5 bases, with 22 bases spanning the gap.

This sequence joins TRBV28 and TRBJ2-5; 10 bases fit TRBD1. Germline lookup yields CDR1 MDHEN and CDR2 SYDVKM. The CDR3 loop spans 19 amino acids. With 4 bases clipped from V and 2 bases from J, the junction kept 16 bases outside the gene matches. The DNA of the CDR3 is TGTGCCAGCAGTTCCCTAGATCCTCCGGGACAGGGGAGTCAAGAGACCCAGTACTTC. Translating gives CASSSLDPPGQGSQETQYF.

The chain links TRBV27 to TRBJ2-7; TRBD1 aligns across 8 bases. Germline V gene lookup returns CDR1 MNHEY and CDR2 SMNVEV (reference sequence). This CDR3 has 14 residues. The ends lost 5 bases at V and 5 bases at J; junction bases unmatched: 8. CDR3 residues: CASSAGQGIDEQYF. The CDR3 bases are TGTGCCAGCAGTGCCGGACAGGGAATCGACGAGCAGTACTTC.

The V gene is TRBV6-5, the J gene TRBJ1-3, with 8 bases aligning to TRBD1. J was trimmed by 2 bases and V by 5 bases; bases with no gene match: 5. This CDR3 contains 15 residues. The germline V gene has CDR1 MNHEY and CDR2 SVGAGI. CDR3 nucleotide sequence: TGTGCCAGCAGTACTCAGGGGGCAACTGGAAACACCATATATTTT. Translated, it gives CASSTQGATGNTIYF.

This clone was seen more than once but under ten times. V usage is TRBV6-6 and J usage is TRBJ1-1; D gene unclear. The CDR3 covers 14 residues. V dropped 6 bases and J dropped 0 bases, with 11 bases sitting between them. Germline V gene sequence: CDR1 MNHNY, CDR2 SVGAGI (reference sequence). CDR3 sequence reads: CASRPEALNTEAFF. The CDR3 coding sequence is TGTGCCAGCAGGCCCGAGGCCTTGAACACTGAAGCTTTCTTT.

V and J are TRBV5-1 and TRBJ1-5; D may be TRBD1 (6 bases). This CDR3 is 14 amino acids long. V gave up 1 base and J gave up 7 bases, with 12 bases separating them. Germline CDR1 SGHRS, CDR2 YFSETQ. As DNA, the CDR3 is TGCGCCAGCAGCTTGTCAGGGGAAAGCCAGCCCCAGCATTTT. The encoded protein is CASSLSGESQPQHF.

The chain uses TRBV3-1 (or the pseudogene TRBV3-2) and TRBJ2-7; the D gene is possibly TRBD2 (5 bases). The CDR3 consists of 13 residues. With 4 bases removed from V and 0 bases from J, the gap between germline ends came to 7 bases. The germline CDR1 and CDR2 sequences are LGHDT and YNNKEL (reference sequence). CDR3 bases: TGTGCCAGCAGCCTCCGGGGCTCCTACGAGCAGTACTTC. It codes for CASSLRGSYEQYF.

The chain carries TRBV29-1 and TRBJ1-2, with 8 bases fitting TRBD1. This CDR3 contains 13 residues. The germline CDR1 and CDR2 sequences are SQVTM and ANQGSEA. V lost 7 bases and J lost 4; bases outside the gene matches: 8. The CDR3 here is CSAKQGDGYGYTF. The CDR3 DNA reads as TGCAGCGCTAAACAGGGGGATGGCTATGGCTACACCTTC.

V gene TRBV6-1 combines with J gene TRBJ2-7; tentative D call: TRBD1 (6 bases). Trimming removed 1 base from V and 2 bases from J, with 12 bases in between. This CDR3 has 15 residues. Germline lookup yields CDR1 MNHNS and CDR2 SASEGT. DNA of the CDR3: TGTGCCAGCAGTGAAGGGGCAGGGGCTACCTACGAGCAGTACTTC. Encoded protein: CASSEGAGATYEQYF.

CDR3 sequence (DNA): TGTGCCAGCAGCTTGGGCCGACAGGGGCCCTACGAGCAGTACTTC. Residues: CASSLGRQGPYEQYF. The chain has TRBV5-6 and TRBJ2-7; 8 bases fit TRBD1. Per the germline V gene, CDR1 is SGHDT and CDR2 is YYEEEE. The CDR3 is 15 amino acids. V lost 0 bases to trimming and J lost 2 bases; unmatched junction nucleotides: 4.

CDR3 DNA: TGTGCCAGCTATCCGCTAGCGGCCTACAATGAGCAGTTCTTC. It codes for CASYPLAAYNEQFF. The V call is TRBV6-5, the J call TRBJ2-1; 7 bases align to TRBD2. V lost 8 bases to trimming and J lost 2 bases; unmatched junction nucleotides: 6. Per the germline V gene, CDR1 is MNHEY and CDR2 is SVGAGI. CDR3 length equals 14 residues.

This clone was detected a few times. The chain employs TRBV28 and TRBJ2-1, with TRBD1 identical over 9 bases. The V and J ends lost 4 bases and 3 bases, in that order; junction bases with no gene match: 13. The CDR3 covers 18 residues. CDR1 and CDR2 (germline): MDHEN, SYDVKM. CDR3 protein: CASSSLLVPGQGYNEQFF. The CDR3 nucleotides read TGTGCCAGCAGTTCCCTCCTCGTTCCGGGACAGGGCTACAATGAGCAGTTCTTC.

Notes on this clone: A read error is possible here, since a much larger clone lies one base away. Other DNA sequences in this sample translate to the same CDR3. The chain employs TRBV6-5 and TRBJ1-1; D is unresolved. V lost 0 bases, J lost 1 base, and 9 bases lay in between. CDR1 is MNHEY and CDR2 is SVGAGI in the germline V gene. This CDR3 is built from 15 residues. CDR3 amino acids: CASSYSSRGNTEAFF. CDR3 coding DNA: TGTGCCAGCAGTTACTCGAGTCGTGGGAACACTGAAGCTTTCTTT.

The chain couples TRBV7-9 to TRBJ1-2; no reliable D call. The V and J ends lost 5 bases and 6 bases respectively, with 22 bases between them. The CDR3 has 16 amino acids. The V gene's germline CDR1 is SEHNR and CDR2 FQNEAQ (reference sequence). The CDR3 sequence: CASSPYRSEASDGYTF. CDR3 DNA: TGTGCCAGCAGCCCTTACCGCAGTGAAGCGTCCGATGGCTACACCTTC.

This sequence joins TRBV2 and TRBJ1-5; a weak D match, TRBD1 (5 bases). Germline lookup yields CDR1 SNHLY and CDR2 FYNNEI. The CDR3 totals 14 residues. V was trimmed by 0 bases and J by 4 bases, leaving 7 bases between them. CDR3 protein: CASSEARGNQPQHF. CDR3 DNA: TGTGCCAGCAGTGAAGCTCGGGGGAATCAGCCCCAGCATTTT. The whole variable domain, filled in from reference TRBV2 and TRBJ1-5, reads EPEVTQTPSHQVTQMGQEVILRCVPISNHLYFYWYRQILGQKVEFLVSFYNNEISEKSEIFDDQFSVERPDGSNFTLKIRSTKLEDSAMYFCASSEARGNQPQHFGDGTRLSIL.

The chain links TRBV11-3 to TRBJ1-4; D is possibly TRBD1 (6 bases). The CDR3 is made up of 16 amino acids. V shed 5 bases and J shed 0 bases, with 13 bases lying between them. Germline V gene lookup returns CDR1 SGHNT and CDR2 YENEEA. The CDR3 is CASSLTGVATNEKLFF. CDR3 nucleotide sequence: TGTGCCAGCAGCCTGACAGGAGTTGCAACTAATGAAAAACTGTTTTTT.

This clone was picked up one time. The rearrangement uses TRBV7-9 and TRBJ2-7, with D possibly TRBD1 on 6 matching bases. The germline CDR1 and CDR2 sequences are SEHNR and FQNEAQ (reference sequence). The CDR3 contains 15 residues. V was shortened by 6 bases and J by 3 bases, with 18 bases between the two germline ends. This CDR3 is CASSREGGGIYEQYF. CDR3 nucleotide sequence: TGTGCCAGCAGTCGCGAAGGGGGTGGGATCTACGAGCAGTACTTC. The variable domain in full, with the rest retrieved from reference TRBV7-9 and TRBJ2-7, is DTGVSQNPRHKITKRGQNVTFRCDPISEHNRLYWYRQTLGQGPEFLTYFQNEAQLEKSRLLSDRFSAERPKGSFSTLEIQRTEQGDSAMYLCASSREGGGIYEQYFGPGTRLTVT.

V gene TRBV5-1 combines with J gene TRBJ2-1, with TRBD2 matching 9 bases. V gave up 2 bases and J gave up 6 bases; unmatched junction bases: 6. In germline, CDR1 is SGHRS, CDR2 YFSETQ. There are 15 residues in the CDR3. CDR3 sequence reads: CASSFTGTSLNEQFF. As DNA, the CDR3 is TGCGCCAGCAGCTTTACCGGGACTAGCCTCAATGAGCAGTTCTTC.

The J gene is TRBJ2-1, the V gene TRBV19; D perhaps matches TRBD2 (5 bases). Between the trimmed V and J ends, which lost 9 bases and 2 bases, there was a span of 20 bases. CDR1 and CDR2 from the germline V gene are LNHDA and SQIVND (reference sequence). The CDR3 runs 16 residues. The CDR3 nucleotides are TGTGCCAGCACTACCGGGATCGCTGGGGCCTACAATGAGCAGTTCTTC. It encodes CASTTGIAGAYNEQFF.

The gene calls are TRBV6-5 and TRBJ2-7; TRBD2 matches at 9 bases. After removal of 6 bases from V and 5 bases from J, the junction contained 11 bases not matched to a gene. Per germline, CDR1 MNHEY and CDR2 SVGAGI. This CDR3 has 15 amino acids. CDR3 DNA sequence: TGTGCCAGCAGCTATCTGTATGGCGGGAGGGACGAGCAGTACTTC. Translating it yields CASSYLYGGRDEQYF.

This clone was detected a few times. This chain joins TRBV10-2 and TRBJ1-5; D not resolved. The CDR3 has 14 amino acids. Germline assignment: CDR1 WSHSY and CDR2 SAAADI. With 2 bases removed from V and 6 bases from J, the gap between germline ends came to 11 bases. CDR3 region: CASSEGGGPQPQHF. As DNA, the CDR3 is TGCGCCAGCAGTGAGGGAGGAGGGCCTCAGCCCCAGCATTTT.